These 10 T cell receptor beta chains were all obtained from the same sample, sequenced in a study of CD8 T cells in ankylosing spondylitis. TCRdb reprocessed the 5' RACE reads via MiXCR and lists one record per CDR3 protein. This sample has fewer than 200,000 distinct CDR3 sequences; around a sixth occur once, and the top ten carry more than 3.5%. The sample comprised blood, either unsorted or a sorted T cell fraction (not recorded which). The receptors come from a male donor between 5 and 35 years old with ankylosing spondylitis or in good health (not recorded which).

This clonotype showed up many times. The J gene is TRBJ1-2, the V gene TRBV24-1; D may be TRBD1 (5 bases). The CDR3 is 14 amino acids. Trimming cost V 2 bases and J 7 bases, with 13 bases left between them. CDR1 is KGHDR, CDR2 SFDVKD, per germline. Here the CDR3 DNA reads TGTGCCACCAGTGATTCGGGACCGGCCGGTGGCTACACCTTC. This gives the protein CATSDSGPAGGYTF.

The rearrangement uses TRBV27 and TRBJ1-6, with 7 bases identical to TRBD1. This CDR3 is built from 16 residues. Germline V gene sequence: CDR1 MNHEY, CDR2 SMNVEV (reference sequence). V lost 5 bases and J lost 10; bases outside the gene matches: 14. The CDR3 region is CASSVQGGGIISPLHF. In nucleotides, the CDR3 is TGTGCCAGCAGTGTCCAGGGGGGGGGCATTATATCACCCCTCCACTTT.

This clonotype was recorded many times. The V and J genes are TRBV29-1 and TRBJ1-3; D is possibly TRBD1 (6 bases). The germline V and J ends were trimmed by 2 bases and 2 bases, with 10 bases remaining between them. Germline V gene sequence: CDR1 SQVTM, CDR2 ANQGSEA. This CDR3 is built from 14 residues. The CDR3 sequence: CSVELGAPGNTIYF. The CDR3 nucleotides are TGCAGCGTTGAACTGGGGGCTCCTGGAAACACCATATATTTT.

This clonotype has more than one count but fewer than ten. One base away lies a much larger clone, so this may be a sequencing read error. The chain is built from TRBV7-9 and TRBJ1-1, with TRBD1 matching 7 bases. CDR3 length equals 14 residues. With V trimmed by 5 bases and J by 6 bases, 9 bases remained unmatched. The germline V gene has CDR1 SEHNR and CDR2 FQNEAQ (reference sequence). This chain's CDR3 is CASSQGQTNAEAFF. CDR3 coding DNA: TGTGCCAGCAGCCAGGGACAGACAAACGCTGAAGCTTTCTTT.

At least ten counts were recorded for this clonotype. The chain couples TRBV28 to TRBJ2-7; a weak D match, TRBD2 (6 bases). Germline CDR1 MDHEN, CDR2 SYDVKM. V was clipped by 3 bases and J by 6 bases, with 15 bases between them. The CDR3 covers 14 residues. The CDR3 DNA reads as TGTGCCAGCAGTTTCCGAGTGTGGGGAGGCGAGCAGTACTTC. Its protein product is CASSFRVWGGEQYF.

This clonotype appeared many times. This rearrangement joins TRBV7-6 to TRBJ1-1; 9 positions agree with TRBD1. Germline V gene lookup returns CDR1 SGHVS and CDR2 FNYEAQ. The V and J ends lost 5 bases and 3 bases, in that order; junction bases with no gene match: 10. The CDR3 spans 16 residues. The CDR3 region is CASSNPQDRGYTEAFF. CDR3 bases: TGTGCCAGCAGCAACCCTCAGGACAGGGGATACACTGAAGCTTTCTTT. Full variable domain (remainder filled in from reference TRBV7-6 and TRBJ1-1): GAGVSQSPRYKVTKRGQDVALRCDPISGHVSLYWYRQALGQGPEFLTYFNYEAQQDKSGLPNDRFSAERPEGSISTLTIQRTEQRDSAMYRCASSNPQDRGYTEAFFGQGTRLTVV.

This clonotype was observed many times. This chain uses TRBV4-1 with TRBJ2-7; 9 positions agree with TRBD1. Germline CDR1 reads MGHRA; CDR2 reads YSYEKL. The V gene end was trimmed by 4 bases and the J gene end by 0 bases; junction bases not matched to a gene: 1. CDR3 length equals 14 residues. The chain's CDR3 is CASSPGQGSYEQYV. The DNA of the CDR3 is TGCGCCAGCAGCCCGGGACAGGGCTCCTACGAGCAGTACGTC.

This clonotype has at least ten counts. The chain combines TRBV12-3 or TRBV12-4 with TRBJ2-1; TRBD2 aligns across 7 bases. CDR3 length equals 14 residues. J was trimmed by 0 bases and V by 7 bases; bases with no gene match: 3. The CDR3 DNA sequence: TGTGCCAGCATCCCGGGAGGCTCCTACAATGAGCAGTTCTTC. Translation gives CASIPGGSYNEQFF.

This clonotype was seen only a few times. The CDR3 loop is CASSLVCQRLPTDTQYF. Here the CDR3 DNA reads TGTGCCAGCAGCTTAGTTTGCCAGAGGCTGCCCACAGATACGCAGTATTTT. The chain carries TRBV7-4 and TRBJ2-3; D remains ambiguous. Germline CDR1 is SGHVT and CDR2 is SQSDAQ. V shed 1 base and J shed 2 bases, with 16 bases lying between them. CDR3 length: 17 amino acids. The full variable domain, its missing parts supplied by reference TRBV7-4 and TRBJ2-3, is GAGVSQSPRYKVAKRGRDVALRCDSISGHVTLYWYRQTLGQGSEVLTYSQSDAQRDKSGRPSGRFSAERPERSVSTLKIQRTEQGDSAVYLCASSLVCQRLPTDTQYFGPGTRLTVL.

This clonotype came up a few times. The chain couples TRBV4-3 to TRBJ1-3; possibly TRBD1 for D (5 bases). Trimming stripped 0 bases from V and 1 base from J, with 10 bases between. This CDR3 has 16 residues. Germline V gene lookup returns CDR1 LGHNA and CDR2 YSLEER. The CDR3 bases are TGCGCCAGCAGCCAAGAAGGGGTACTTTCTGGAAACACCATATATTTT. Its protein product is CASSQEGVLSGNTIYF.